This T cell receptor (beta chain) emerged from a study of T cell repertoires in cytomegalovirus infection. Points from the study as a whole: Adding up the frequency of public TCR beta families identified people who carried CMV plus the relevant HLA. Across the ex vivo response, the dominant clonotypes were HLA-C-restricted CMV-specific TCR beta clonotypes.

The germline V gene has CDR1 MNHEY and CDR2 SVGAGI. V gave up 6 bases and J gave up 8 bases, with 16 bases separating them. The CDR3 extends over 14 amino acids. Via MiXCR, TCRdb re-called the reads, giving one row per CDR3 protein. This table holds more than 500,000 distinct CDR3 sequences, about 15% found once. This clonotype has a count of ten or more. The antigen is not known. This TCR came from a human donor in good health (CMV status not recorded). Some clones in this sample may be carry-over from other donors' samples. The V gene is TRBV6-5, the J gene TRBJ1-4; the D is unclear. The sequenced sample consisted of CD8+ T cells from PBMCs. CDR3 amino acids: CASSPRYGPEKLFF. The CDR3 DNA follows: TGTGCCAGCAGCCCGCGGTACGGGCCGGAAAAACTGTTTTTT.